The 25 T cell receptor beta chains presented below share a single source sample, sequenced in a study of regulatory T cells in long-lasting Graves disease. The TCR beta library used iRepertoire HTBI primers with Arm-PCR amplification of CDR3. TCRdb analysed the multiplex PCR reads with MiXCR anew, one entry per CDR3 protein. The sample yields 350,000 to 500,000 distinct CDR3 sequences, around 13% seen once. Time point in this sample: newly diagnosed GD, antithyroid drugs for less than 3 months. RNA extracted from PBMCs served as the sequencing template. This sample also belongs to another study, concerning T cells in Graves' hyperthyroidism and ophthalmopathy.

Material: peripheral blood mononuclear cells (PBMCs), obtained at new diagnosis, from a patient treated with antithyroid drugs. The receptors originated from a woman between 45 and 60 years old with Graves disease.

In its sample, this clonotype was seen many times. CDR3 DNA sequence: TGCGCCAGCAGCTTCTGGGCAGGGGGTTCGGCAACTAATGAAAAACTGTTTTTT. Amino acids: CASSFWAGGSATNEKLFF. The chain is built from TRBV5-1 and TRBJ1-4, with 7 bases aligning to TRBD1. With V trimmed by 2 bases and J by 0 bases, 10 bases remained unmatched. Germline V gene sequence: CDR1 SGHRS, CDR2 YFSETQ. The CDR3 spans 18 residues. The variable domain in full, with the rest retrieved from reference TRBV5-1 and TRBJ1-4, is KAGVTQTPRYLIKTRGQQVTLSCSPISGHRSVSWYQQTPGQGLQFLFEYFSETQRNKGNFPGRFSGRQFSNSRSEMNVSTLELGDSALYLCASSFWAGGSATNEKLFFGSGTQLSVL.

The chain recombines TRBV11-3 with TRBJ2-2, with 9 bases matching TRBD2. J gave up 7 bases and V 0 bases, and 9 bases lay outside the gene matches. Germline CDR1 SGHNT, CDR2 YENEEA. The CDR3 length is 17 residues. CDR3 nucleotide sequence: TGTGCCAGCAGCTTAGACTCAAGTAGCGGGAGAAGCGGGGAGCTGTTTTTT. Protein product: CASSLDSSSGRSGELFF. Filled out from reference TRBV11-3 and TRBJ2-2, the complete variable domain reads EAGVVQSPRYKIIEKKQPVAFWCNPISGHNTLYWYLQNLGQGPELLIRYENEEAVDDSQLPKDRFSAERLKGVDSTLKIQPAELGDSAVYLCASSLDSSSGRSGELFFGEGSRLTVL.

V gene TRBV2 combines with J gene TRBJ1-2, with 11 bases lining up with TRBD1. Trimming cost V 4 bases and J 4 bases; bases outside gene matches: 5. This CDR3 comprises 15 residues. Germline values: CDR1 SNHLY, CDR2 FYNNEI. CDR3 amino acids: CASSGGQGAFYGYTF. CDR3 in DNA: TGTGCCAGCAGTGGTGGACAGGGGGCTTTCTATGGCTACACCTTC.

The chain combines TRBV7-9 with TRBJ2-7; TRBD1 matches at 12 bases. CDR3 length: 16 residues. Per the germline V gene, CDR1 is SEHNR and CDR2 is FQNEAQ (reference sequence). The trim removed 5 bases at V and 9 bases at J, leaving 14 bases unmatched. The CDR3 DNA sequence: TGTGCCAGCAGCCTATCCTCCGGGACAGGGGGCGGGGGGCAGTACTTC. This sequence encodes CASSLSSGTGGGGQYF.

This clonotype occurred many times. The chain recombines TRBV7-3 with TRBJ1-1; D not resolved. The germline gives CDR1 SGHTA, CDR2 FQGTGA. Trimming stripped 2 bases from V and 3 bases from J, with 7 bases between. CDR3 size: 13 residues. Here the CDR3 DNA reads TGTGCCAGCAGCTTACAGCAAGACACTGAAGCTTTCTTT. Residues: CASSLQQDTEAFF.

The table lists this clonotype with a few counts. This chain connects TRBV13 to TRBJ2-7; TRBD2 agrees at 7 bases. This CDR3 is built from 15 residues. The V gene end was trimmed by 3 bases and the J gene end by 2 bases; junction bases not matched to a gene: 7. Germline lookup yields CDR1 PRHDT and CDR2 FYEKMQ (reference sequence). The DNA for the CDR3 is TGTGCCAGCAGCTTTCTGGTGGGAGGGCCCTACGAGCAGTACTTC. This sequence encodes CASSFLVGGPYEQYF.

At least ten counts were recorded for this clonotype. CDR3 amino acids: CSARPGQASTYEQYF. DNA for the CDR3: TGCAGTGCTAGACCTGGACAGGCCTCAACCTACGAGCAGTACTTC. This chain uses TRBV20-1 with TRBJ2-7, with TRBD1 matching 7 bases. The CDR3 runs 15 residues. V lost 2 bases, J lost 2 bases, and 9 bases stayed unmatched. Germline V gene lookup returns CDR1 DFQATT and CDR2 SNEGSKA (reference sequence).

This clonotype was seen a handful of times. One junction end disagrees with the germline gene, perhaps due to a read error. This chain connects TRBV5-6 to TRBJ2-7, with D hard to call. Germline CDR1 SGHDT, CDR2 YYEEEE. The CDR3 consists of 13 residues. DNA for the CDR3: TGTACCAGCAGCTTGTTGCTATCTGCAGAGCAGTACTTC. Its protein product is CTSSLLLSAEQYF.

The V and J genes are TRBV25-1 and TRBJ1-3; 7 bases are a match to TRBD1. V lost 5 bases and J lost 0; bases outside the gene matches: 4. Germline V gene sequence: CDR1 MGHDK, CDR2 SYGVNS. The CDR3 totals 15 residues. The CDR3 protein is CASSPGQFSGNTIYF. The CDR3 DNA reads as TGTGCCAGCAGTCCGGGACAGTTCTCTGGAAACACCATATATTTT.

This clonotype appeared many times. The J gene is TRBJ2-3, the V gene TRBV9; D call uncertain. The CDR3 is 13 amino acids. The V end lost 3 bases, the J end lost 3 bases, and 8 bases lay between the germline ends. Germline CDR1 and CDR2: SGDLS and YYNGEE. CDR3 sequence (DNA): TGTGCCAGCAGCGCACCGACTACAGATACGCAGTATTTT. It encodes CASSAPTTDTQYF.

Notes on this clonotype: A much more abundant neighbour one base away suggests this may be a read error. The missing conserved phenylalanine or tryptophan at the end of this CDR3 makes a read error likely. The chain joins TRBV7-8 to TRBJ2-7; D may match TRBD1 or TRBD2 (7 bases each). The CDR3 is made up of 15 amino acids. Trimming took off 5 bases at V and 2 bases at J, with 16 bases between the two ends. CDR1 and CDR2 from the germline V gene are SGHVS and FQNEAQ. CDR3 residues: CASSPGGAGAYEQYL. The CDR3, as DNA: TGTGCCAGCAGCCCAGGGGGGGCAGGGGCCTACGAGCAGTACCTC.

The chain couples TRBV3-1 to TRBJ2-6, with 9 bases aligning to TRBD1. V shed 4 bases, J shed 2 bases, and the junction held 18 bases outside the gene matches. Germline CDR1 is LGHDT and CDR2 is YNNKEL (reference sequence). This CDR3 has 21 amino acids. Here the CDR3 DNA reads TGTGCCAGCAGCCTCAGTTCGGGACAGGGCCCAAGAACCGCTGGGGCCAACGTCCTGACTTTC. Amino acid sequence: CASSLSSGQGPRTAGANVLTF.

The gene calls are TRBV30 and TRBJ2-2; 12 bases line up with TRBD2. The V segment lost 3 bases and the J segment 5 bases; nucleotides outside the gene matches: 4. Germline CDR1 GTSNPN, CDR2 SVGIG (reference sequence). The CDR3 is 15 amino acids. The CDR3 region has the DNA TGTGCCTGGAGGGGGACTAGCGGGTGGACCGGGGAGCTGTTTTTT. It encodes CAWRGTSGWTGELFF.

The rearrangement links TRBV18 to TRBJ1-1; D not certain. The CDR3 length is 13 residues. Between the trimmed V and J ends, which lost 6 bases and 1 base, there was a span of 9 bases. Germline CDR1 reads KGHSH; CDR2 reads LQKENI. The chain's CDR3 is CASSHGRNTEAFF. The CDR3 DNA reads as TGTGCCAGCTCCCACGGACGGAACACTGAAGCTTTCTTT.

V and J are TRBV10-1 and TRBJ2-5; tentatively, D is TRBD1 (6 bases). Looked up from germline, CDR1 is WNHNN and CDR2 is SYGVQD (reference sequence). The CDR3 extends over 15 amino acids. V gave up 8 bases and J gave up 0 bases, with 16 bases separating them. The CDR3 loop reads CASGYRAGYQETQYF. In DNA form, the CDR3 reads TGCGCCAGCGGATACAGGGCAGGGTACCAAGAGACCCAGTACTTC.

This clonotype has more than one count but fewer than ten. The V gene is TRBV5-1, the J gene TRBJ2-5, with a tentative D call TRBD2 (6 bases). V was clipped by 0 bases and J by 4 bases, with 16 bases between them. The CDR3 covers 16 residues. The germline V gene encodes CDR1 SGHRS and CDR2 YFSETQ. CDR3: CASSLGVRLEIETQYF. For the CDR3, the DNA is TGCGCCAGCAGCTTGGGAGTGAGACTAGAAATAGAGACCCAGTACTTC.

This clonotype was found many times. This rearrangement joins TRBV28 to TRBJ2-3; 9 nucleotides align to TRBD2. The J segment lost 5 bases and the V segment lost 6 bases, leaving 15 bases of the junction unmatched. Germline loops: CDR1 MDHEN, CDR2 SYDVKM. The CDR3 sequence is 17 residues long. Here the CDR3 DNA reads TGTGCCAGCAGCCACTTCGGGCGCGGGAGGGCGCAAGATACGCAGTATTTT. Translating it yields CASSHFGRGRAQDTQYF.

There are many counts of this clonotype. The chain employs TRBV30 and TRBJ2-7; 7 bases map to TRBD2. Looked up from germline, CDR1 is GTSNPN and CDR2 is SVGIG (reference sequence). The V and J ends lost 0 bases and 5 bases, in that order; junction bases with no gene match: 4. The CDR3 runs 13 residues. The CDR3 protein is CAWSVGAGHEQYF. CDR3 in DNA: TGTGCCTGGAGTGTAGGAGCGGGACACGAGCAGTACTTC.

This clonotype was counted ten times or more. The CDR3 loop is CASSAFFGRVHEQYF. For the CDR3, the DNA is TGTGCCAGCAGTGCCTTTTTCGGCAGGGTCCACGAGCAGTACTTC. The chain carries TRBV28 and TRBJ2-7, with D perhaps matching TRBD1 (5 bases). The CDR3 runs 15 residues. The V gene lost 5 bases and the J gene lost 5 bases, with 19 bases spanning the gap. Germline V CDR1 and CDR2: MDHEN, SYDVKM.

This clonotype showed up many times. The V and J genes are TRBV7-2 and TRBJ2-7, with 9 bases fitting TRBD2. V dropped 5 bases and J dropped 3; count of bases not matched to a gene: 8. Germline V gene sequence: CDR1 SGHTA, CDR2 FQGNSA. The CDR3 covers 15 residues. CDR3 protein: CASSDIAGEGYEQYF. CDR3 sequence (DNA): TGTGCCAGCAGCGATATAGCGGGAGAGGGCTACGAGCAGTACTTC.

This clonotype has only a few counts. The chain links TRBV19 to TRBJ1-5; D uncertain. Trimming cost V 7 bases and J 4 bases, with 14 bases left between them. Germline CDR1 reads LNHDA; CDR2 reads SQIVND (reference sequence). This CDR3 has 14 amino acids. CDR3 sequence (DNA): TGTGCCAGTAATTCACCCACGACGAATCAGCCCCAGCATTTT. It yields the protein CASNSPTTNQPQHF.

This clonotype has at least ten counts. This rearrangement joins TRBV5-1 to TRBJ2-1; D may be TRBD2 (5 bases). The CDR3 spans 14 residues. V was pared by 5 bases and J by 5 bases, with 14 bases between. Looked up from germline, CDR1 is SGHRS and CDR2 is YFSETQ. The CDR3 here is CASRPAEVHNEQFF. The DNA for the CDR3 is TGCGCCAGCAGACCGGCGGAGGTCCACAATGAGCAGTTCTTC.

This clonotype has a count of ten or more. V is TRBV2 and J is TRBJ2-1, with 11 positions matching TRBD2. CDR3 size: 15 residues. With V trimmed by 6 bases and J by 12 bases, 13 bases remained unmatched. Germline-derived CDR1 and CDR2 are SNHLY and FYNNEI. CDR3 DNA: TGTGCCAGCAGGACAACTAGCGGGAGTGGTGGTACGCAGTTCTTC. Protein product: CASRTTSGSGGTQFF.

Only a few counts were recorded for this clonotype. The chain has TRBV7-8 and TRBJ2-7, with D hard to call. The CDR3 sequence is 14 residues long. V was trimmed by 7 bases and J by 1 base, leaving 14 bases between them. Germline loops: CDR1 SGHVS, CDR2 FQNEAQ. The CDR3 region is CASTLPGQSYEQYF. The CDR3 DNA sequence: TGTGCCAGCACCCTCCCCGGGCAGTCCTACGAGCAGTACTTC.

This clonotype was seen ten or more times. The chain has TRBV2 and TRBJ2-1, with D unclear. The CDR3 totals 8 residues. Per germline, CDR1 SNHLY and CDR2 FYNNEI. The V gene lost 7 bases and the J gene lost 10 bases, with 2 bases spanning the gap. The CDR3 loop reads CASIEQFF. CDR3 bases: TGTGCCAGCATAGAGCAGTTCTTC.